This entry concerns a single T cell receptor (beta chain). From germline, CDR1 is SEHNR and CDR2 FQNEAQ (reference sequence). V shed 2 bases, J shed 5 bases, and the junction held 7 bases outside the gene matches. The CDR3 runs 16 residues. These data originate in a study of blood T cell repertoires in COVID-19. Here immunoSEQ multiplex PCR was the method, and the copy in TCRdb shows in-frame clones only, minus some. The sample holds approximately 140,000 clones, roughly 91% seen once. The sequenced sample consisted of peripheral blood. The chain combines TRBV7-9 with TRBJ2-5; TRBD2 matches at 11 bases. This TCR came from a man over 45 with active or convalescent COVID-19. The CDR3 nucleotides read TGTGCCAGCAGCTTATTAGCGGGAGGGCCAGGGGAGACCCAGTACTTC. As protein: CASSLLAGGPGETQYF.